Below are 16 T cell receptor beta chains sequenced from a single sample in a study of blood T cell repertoires in COVID-19. Clones were sequenced by immunoSEQ multiplex PCR, and TCRdb holds only the in-frame ones, with some missing. The table includes 250,000 to 300,000 clones, nearly 90% detected once. Sequencing input: PBMCs or T cells enriched from blood (not recorded which). These receptors all stem from a woman in her sixties who had recovered from COVID-19.

This clone was seen only once. The rearrangement uses TRBV28 and TRBJ1-1; TRBD1 might be the D (6 bases). This CDR3 spans 15 amino acids. The V and J ends lost 3 bases and 1 base respectively, with 12 bases between them. Germline V gene sequence: CDR1 MDHEN, CDR2 SYDVKM. CDR3 bases: TGTGCCAGCAGTTTTACGGGGGGCTGGAACACTGAAGCTTTCTTT. Translated, it gives CASSFTGGWNTEAFF.

The V gene is TRBV27, the J gene TRBJ2-7; possible D gene TRBD2, 5 bases. The germline V gene encodes CDR1 MNHEY and CDR2 SMNVEV (reference sequence). The CDR3 consists of 16 residues. V lost 5 bases and J 3 bases, leaving 20 bases between the germline ends. CDR3 sequence reads: CASSELGSGGFYEQYF. The DNA of the CDR3 is TGTGCCAGCAGTGAACTTGGGAGCGGAGGTTTCTACGAGCAGTACTTC.

This chain joins TRBV9 and TRBJ2-3, with 13 bases identical to TRBD2. The germline CDR1 and CDR2 sequences are SGDLS and YYNGEE. J gave up 8 bases and V 1 base, and 16 bases lay outside the gene matches. The CDR3 contains 19 residues. CDR3 in DNA: TGTGCCAGCAGCGTATGGGCCGGGACTAGCGGGACAGAGGAGGGTACGCAGTATTTT. This translates into CASSVWAGTSGTEEGTQYF. Full variable domain (outside the CDR3, taken from reference TRBV9 and TRBJ2-3): DSGVTQTPKHLITATGQRVTLRCSPRSGDLSVYWYQQSLDQGLQFLIQYYNGEERAKGNILERFSAQQFPDLHSELNLSSLELGDSALYFCASSVWAGTSGTEEGTQYFGPGTRLTVL.

V gene TRBV28 combines with J gene TRBJ1-1, with 7 bases identical to TRBD1. The CDR3 totals 14 residues. With 6 bases clipped from V and 5 bases from J, the junction kept 9 bases outside the gene matches. Germline CDR1 reads MDHEN; CDR2 reads SYDVKM. CDR3 amino acids: CASRPGQETTEAFF. The CDR3 DNA reads as TGTGCCAGCAGGCCTGGACAGGAAACTACTGAAGCTTTCTTT.

The chain combines TRBV28 with TRBJ1-1; D remains ambiguous. The CDR3 loop spans 17 amino acids. Germline V CDR1 and CDR2: MDHEN, SYDVKM. The V end lost 6 bases, the J end lost 0 bases, and 20 bases lay between the germline ends. The CDR3 reads CASRPSTAVRVNTEAFF. The CDR3 DNA reads TGTGCCAGCAGGCCTAGTACGGCCGTGAGGGTGAACACTGAAGCTTTCTTT.

The chain links TRBV18 to TRBJ1-4, with 8 nucleotides matching TRBD1. Germline V gene data show CDR1 as KGHSH and CDR2 as LQKENI. The junction had 9 bases not matched to a gene; V was cut back by 6 bases and J by 6 bases. The CDR3 has 15 residues. CDR3: CASSPTGAWDEKLFF. In nucleotides, the CDR3 is TGTGCCAGCTCCCCGACAGGGGCTTGGGATGAAAAACTGTTTTTT.

This clone is a singleton in its sample. V gene TRBV11-1 combines with J gene TRBJ2-1; D is possibly TRBD1 (6 bases). There are 15 residues in the CDR3. The germline V gene has CDR1 SGHAT and CDR2 FQDESV (reference sequence). The V gene lost 0 bases and the J gene lost 0 bases, with 6 bases spanning the gap. CDR3: CASSLAGGSYNEQFF. DNA of the CDR3: TGTGCCAGCAGCTTAGCAGGGGGCTCCTACAATGAGCAGTTCTTC.

The chain links TRBV14 to TRBJ2-1; D possibly corresponds to TRBD1 (5 bases). V gave up 2 bases and J gave up 12 bases, with 14 bases separating them. The CDR3 consists of 13 residues. Germline V gene sequence: CDR1 SGHDN, CDR2 FVKESK. The CDR3 bases are TGTGCCAGCAGCCAATATAACCAGGGCGTGCAGTTCTTC. This gives the protein CASSQYNQGVQFF.

This clone was counted once. The rearrangement uses TRBV2 and TRBJ2-5, with unresolved D. Germline CDR1 SNHLY, CDR2 FYNNEI. With 0 bases removed from V and 5 bases from J, the gap between germline ends came to 13 bases. The CDR3 length is 15 residues. For the CDR3, the DNA is TGTGCCAGCAGTGAAGCGCTTCCTCCAGCGGAGACCCAGTACTTC. This codes for CASSEALPPAETQYF.

The rearrangement uses TRBV6-5 and TRBJ2-1, with D maybe TRBD2 (5 bases). CDR3 length: 14 amino acids. Trimming left V 8 bases short and J 0 bases short, with 11 bases between. CDR1 and CDR2 from the germline V gene are MNHEY and SVGAGI. The CDR3 nucleotides read TGTGCCAGCGAGGGCGGAAGCTCCTACAATGAGCAGTTCTTC. Its translation is CASEGGSSYNEQFF.

This chain uses TRBV28 with TRBJ2-3; D is possibly TRBD2 (5 bases). Deletions cut 6 bases from V and 3 bases from J, with 16 bases between. This CDR3 spans 15 amino acids. Germline V gene sequence: CDR1 MDHEN, CDR2 SYDVKM. This CDR3 reads CASSAPGLGTDTQYF. The DNA of the CDR3 is TGTGCCAGCAGCGCCCCGGGATTGGGTACAGATACGCAGTATTTT.

The chain combines TRBV5-8 with TRBJ1-1; D is possibly TRBD1 (5 bases). Trimming cost V 0 bases and J 1 base, with 10 bases left between them. CDR1 is SGHTS and CDR2 is YDEGEE in the germline V gene. The CDR3 is 15 residues long. CDR3 loop: CASSLEGHRNTEAFF. The DNA of the CDR3 is TGTGCCAGCAGCTTGGAAGGACATAGGAACACTGAAGCTTTCTTT.

This clone was picked up a small number of times. This sequence joins TRBV4-2 and TRBJ1-1; no reliable D call. The germline gives CDR1 LGHNA, CDR2 YNFKEQ. The CDR3 contains 12 residues. The ends were cut back, 2 bases at V and 2 bases at J, with 3 bases in the middle. The DNA for the CDR3 is TGTGCCAGCAGCCAACTTAACACTGAAGCTTTCTTT. Amino acid sequence: CASSQLNTEAFF.

This clone has more than one count but fewer than ten. The CDR3 region has the DNA TGTGCCAGCAGCTTGGATAGGACACCTTATTCACCCCTCCACTTT. It translates to CASSLDRTPYSPLHF. The chain has TRBV7-3 and TRBJ1-6; TRBD1 is a possible D gene (5 bases). Trimming cost V 3 bases and J 8 bases, with 14 bases left between them. Germline V gene sequence: CDR1 SGHTA, CDR2 FQGTGA. The CDR3 spans 15 residues. Together with reference TRBV7-3 and TRBJ1-6, the CDR3 gives the full variable domain: GAGVSQTPSNKVTEKGKYVELRCDPISGHTALYWYRQSLGQGPEFLIYFQGTGAADDSGLPNDRFFAVRPEGSVSTLKIQRTERGDSAVYLCASSLDRTPYSPLHFGNGTRLTVT.

This rearrangement joins TRBV28 to TRBJ2-1; maybe TRBD2 (6 bases). The CDR3 covers 15 residues. Germline loops: CDR1 MDHEN, CDR2 SYDVKM. Between the trimmed V and J ends, which lost 3 bases and 7 bases, there was a span of 16 bases. The CDR3 loop reads CASSFAGPPSNEQFF. The CDR3 DNA reads as TGTGCCAGCAGTTTTGCGGGGCCACCGTCGAATGAGCAGTTCTTC. Supplemented by reference TRBV28 and TRBJ2-1, the full variable domain reads DVKVTQSSRYLVKRTGEKVFLECVQDMDHENMFWYRQDPGLGLRLIYFSYDVKMKEKGDIPEGYSVSREKKERFSLILESASTNQTSMYLCASSFAGPPSNEQFFGPGTRLTVL.

This clone has a single count. The chain recombines TRBV2 with TRBJ2-7; 7 bases are shared with TRBD2. J gave up 0 bases and V 7 bases, and 9 bases lay outside the gene matches. The length of the CDR3 is 15 residues. CDR1 SNHLY and CDR2 FYNNEI come from the germline V gene. This CDR3 is CASILRLALSYEQYF. The CDR3, as DNA: TGTGCCAGCATCTTACGACTAGCACTCTCCTACGAGCAGTACTTC.